The rows below give T cell receptor beta chains drawn from one sample of a study of blood T cell repertoires in COVID-19. Libraries were prepared by immunoSEQ multiplex PCR; TCRdb keeps only in-frame clonotypes and omits some of them. In the table there are more than 95,000 clones, roughly 80% of which are singletons. The material sequenced was peripheral blood. These receptors were taken from a man over 45 with acute or convalescent COVID-19. Both conserved end residues are part of each CDR3. A D gene is named only where the DNA matches it firmly. Size is omitted from some rows. Given values are once, few, many or a class for expanded clones.

cdr3_length: 14; v_call: TRBV25-1; j_call: TRBJ2-3; clone_size: NA; d_call: NA; cdr3_aa: CASSVPHDLDTQYF; cdr3_nt: TGTGCCAGCAGTGTCCCCCACGACTTAGATACGCAGTATTTT
cdr3_length: 13; v_call: TRBV24-1; j_call: TRBJ1-1; clone_size: once; d_call: NA; cdr3_aa: CATRGPMNTEAFF; cdr3_nt: TGTGCCACCAGGGGGCCAATGAACACTGAAGCTTTCTTT
cdr3_length: 16; v_call: TRBV6-5; j_call: TRBJ2-7; clone_size: NA; d_call: TRBD2; cdr3_aa: CASSYTPAGGSYEQYF; cdr3_nt: TGTGCCAGCAGTTACACGCCAGCGGGAGGGTCCTACGAGCAGTACTTC
cdr3_length: 15; v_call: TRBV5-6; j_call: TRBJ2-7; clone_size: NA; d_call: NA; cdr3_aa: CASSSTGLPTYEQYF; cdr3_nt: TGTGCCAGCAGCTCGACGGGACTTCCAACCTACGAGCAGTACTTC
cdr3_length: 14; v_call: TRBV4-1; j_call: TRBJ1-1; clone_size: NA; d_call: NA; cdr3_aa: CASSPSVFNTEAFF; cdr3_nt: TGCGCCAGCAGCCCCTCCGTATTCAACACTGAAGCTTTCTTT
cdr3_length: 16; v_call: TRBV28; j_call: TRBJ2-3; clone_size: NA; d_call: TRBD2; cdr3_aa: CASSLIAGSHTDTQYF; cdr3_nt: TGTGCCAGCAGTTTGATAGCGGGGAGTCACACAGATACGCAGTATTTT
cdr3_length: 15; v_call: TRBV7-8; j_call: TRBJ1-1; clone_size: once; d_call: TRBD1; cdr3_aa: CASSSMTGNFGEAFF; cdr3_nt: TGTGCCAGCAGCTCCATGACAGGGAACTTCGGTGAAGCTTTCTTT
cdr3_length: 14; v_call: TRBV7-9; j_call: TRBJ2-7; clone_size: NA; d_call: NA; cdr3_aa: CASSPTGGGYEQYF; cdr3_nt: TGTGCCAGCAGCCCAACAGGGGGGGGATACGAGCAGTACTTC
cdr3_length: 14; v_call: TRBV6-5; j_call: TRBJ2-7; clone_size: few; d_call: TRBD1; cdr3_aa: CASSHYRGRDEQYF; cdr3_nt: TGTGCCAGCAGTCACTACAGGGGCAGAGACGAGCAGTACTTC
cdr3_length: 16; v_call: TRBV7-8; j_call: TRBJ1-1; clone_size: NA; d_call: TRBD1; cdr3_aa: CASSPRDSPFWTEAFF; cdr3_nt: TGTGCCAGCAGCCCTCGGGACAGCCCCTTTTGGACTGAAGCTTTCTTT
cdr3_length: 15; v_call: TRBV30; j_call: TRBJ2-7; clone_size: few; d_call: TRBD2; cdr3_aa: CAWSVGSGAYYEQYF; cdr3_nt: TGTGCCTGGAGTGTAGGCAGCGGGGCCTACTACGAGCAGTACTTC
cdr3_length: 14; v_call: TRBV9; j_call: TRBJ1-1; clone_size: few; d_call: TRBD1; cdr3_aa: CASSVGQEGAEAFF; cdr3_nt: TGTGCCAGCAGCGTGGGACAGGAGGGAGCTGAAGCTTTCTTT
cdr3_length: 18; v_call: TRBV5-1; j_call: TRBJ2-4; clone_size: NA; d_call: TRBD2; cdr3_aa: CASSFSGRALGAKNIQYF; cdr3_nt: TGCGCCAGCAGCTTTAGCGGGAGGGCGTTAGGAGCCAAAAACATTCAGTACTTC
cdr3_length: 16; v_call: TRBV7-9; j_call: TRBJ2-3; clone_size: few; d_call: NA; cdr3_aa: CASSPNLAETTDTQYF; cdr3_nt: TGTGCCAGCAGCCCAAACTTAGCGGAGACGACAGATACGCAGTATTTT